The entry that follows covers one T cell receptor (beta chain) sequence. This may be a read error: a much more frequent sequence differs by one nucleotide. This record belongs to a study of tumor and adjacent non-tumor tissue in lung cancer. RNA was extracted from bulk tissue without any cell sorting. This non-tumor lung sample came from over 3 cm beyond the tumor edge. TCRbeta libraries were built with three rounds of nested PCR, modified from ARM-PCR. MiXCR, run by TCRdb on the multiplex PCR reads, gives a single entry per CDR3 protein. This sample has tens of thousands of distinct CDR3 sequences, with around 59% found just once. This CDR3 spans 16 amino acids. The V gene end was trimmed by 4 bases and the J gene end by 1 base; junction bases not matched to a gene: 9. Germline values: CDR1 SGHRS, CDR2 YFSETQ.

This clonotype was obtained from a woman aged 65 to 85 with non-small cell lung cancer. The chain has TRBV5-1 and TRBJ2-5, with 8 bases lining up with TRBD2. Sequenced input: distant non-tumor lung tissue. This CDR3 is CASSVSSGFTQETQYF. The CDR3 nucleotides are TGCGCCAGCAGCGTATCTAGCGGGTTCACCCAAGAGACCCAGTACTTC.